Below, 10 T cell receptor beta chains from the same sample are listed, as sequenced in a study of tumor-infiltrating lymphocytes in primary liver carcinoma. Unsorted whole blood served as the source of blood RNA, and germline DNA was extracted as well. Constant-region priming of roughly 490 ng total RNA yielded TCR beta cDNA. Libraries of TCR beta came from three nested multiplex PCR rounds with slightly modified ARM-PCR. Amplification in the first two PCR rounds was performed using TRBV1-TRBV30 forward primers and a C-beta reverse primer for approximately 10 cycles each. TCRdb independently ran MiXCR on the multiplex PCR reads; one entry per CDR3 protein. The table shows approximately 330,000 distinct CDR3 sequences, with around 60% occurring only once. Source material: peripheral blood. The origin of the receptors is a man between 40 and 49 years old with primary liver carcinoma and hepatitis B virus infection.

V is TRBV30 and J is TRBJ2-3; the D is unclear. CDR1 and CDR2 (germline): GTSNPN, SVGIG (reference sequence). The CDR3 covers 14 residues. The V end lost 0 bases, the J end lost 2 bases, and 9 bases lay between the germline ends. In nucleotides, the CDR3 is TGTGCCTGGAGTGTAGGTCTATACACAGATACGCAGTATTTT. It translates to CAWSVGLYTDTQYF.

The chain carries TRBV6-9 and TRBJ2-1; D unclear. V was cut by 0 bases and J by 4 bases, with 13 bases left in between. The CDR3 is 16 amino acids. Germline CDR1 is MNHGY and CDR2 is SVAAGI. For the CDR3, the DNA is TGTGCCAGCAGTTATTCTGTCGGCAGAGGTTACAATGAGCAGTTCTTC. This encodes CASSYSVGRGYNEQFF.

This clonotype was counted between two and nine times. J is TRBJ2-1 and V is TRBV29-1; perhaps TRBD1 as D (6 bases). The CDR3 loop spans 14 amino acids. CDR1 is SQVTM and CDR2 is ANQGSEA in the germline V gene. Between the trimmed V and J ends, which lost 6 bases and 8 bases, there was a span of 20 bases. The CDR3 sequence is CSVHRQGMNDEQFF. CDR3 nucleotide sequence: TGCAGCGTCCATCGGCAGGGGATGAACGATGAGCAGTTCTTC.

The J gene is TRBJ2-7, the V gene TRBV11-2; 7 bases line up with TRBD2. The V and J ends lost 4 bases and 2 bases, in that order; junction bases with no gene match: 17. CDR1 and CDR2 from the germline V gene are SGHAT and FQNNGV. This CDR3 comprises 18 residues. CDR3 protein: CASSSLPHTSGRAYEQYF. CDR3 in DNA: TGTGCCAGCAGCTCACTCCCCCACACTAGTGGGAGGGCCTACGAGCAGTACTTC.

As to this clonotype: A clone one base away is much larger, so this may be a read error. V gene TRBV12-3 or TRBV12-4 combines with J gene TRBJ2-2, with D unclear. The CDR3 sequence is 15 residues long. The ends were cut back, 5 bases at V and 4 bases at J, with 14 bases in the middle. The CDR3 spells CASSALEGPTGELFF. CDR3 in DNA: TGTGCCAGCAGTGCCCTAGAAGGGCCCACCGGGGAGCTGTTTTTT.

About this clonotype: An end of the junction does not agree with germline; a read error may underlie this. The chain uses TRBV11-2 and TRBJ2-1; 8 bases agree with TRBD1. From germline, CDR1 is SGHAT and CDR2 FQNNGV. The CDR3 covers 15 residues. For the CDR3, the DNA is TGTGCCAGCAGTGGAGGACAGGGCTCGTACAATGAGCGGTTCTTC. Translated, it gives CASSGGQGSYNERFF.

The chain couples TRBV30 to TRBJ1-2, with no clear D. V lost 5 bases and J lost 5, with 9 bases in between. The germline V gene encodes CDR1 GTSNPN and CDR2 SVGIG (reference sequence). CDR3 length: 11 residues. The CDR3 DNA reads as TGTGCCTGGGGATCTTTTTATGGCTACACCTTC. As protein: CAWGSFYGYTF.

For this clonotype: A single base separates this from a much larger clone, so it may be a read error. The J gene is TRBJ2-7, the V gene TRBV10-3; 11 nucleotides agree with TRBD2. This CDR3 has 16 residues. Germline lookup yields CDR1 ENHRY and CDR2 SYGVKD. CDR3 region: CATSALTSGDSYEQYF. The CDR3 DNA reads TGTGCCACCAGTGCCCTGACTAGCGGGGACTCCTACGAGCAGTACTTC.

The DNA of the CDR3 is TGTGCCAGCAGCCCTAGCGGGAGAGGATACGAGCAGTACTTC. Protein product: CASSPSGRGYEQYF. This chain connects TRBV7-2 to TRBJ2-7; 10 nucleotides align to TRBD2. J was trimmed by 4 bases and V by 5 bases; bases with no gene match: 5. Germline V gene data show CDR1 as SGHTA and CDR2 as FQGNSA. The length of the CDR3 is 14 residues.

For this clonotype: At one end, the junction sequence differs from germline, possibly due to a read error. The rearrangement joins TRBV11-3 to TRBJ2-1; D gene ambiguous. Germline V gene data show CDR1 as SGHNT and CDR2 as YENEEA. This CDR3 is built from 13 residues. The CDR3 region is CAGSLDGRSEQFF. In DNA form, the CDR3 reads TGTGCCGGCAGCTTAGACGGTCGCAGCGAGCAGTTCTTC.